The clone carrying this T cell receptor (beta chain) was observed a handful of times. Its antigen is not known. The CDR3 spans 14 residues. Germline lookup yields CDR1 MDHEN and CDR2 SYDVKM. The V gene lost 5 bases and the J gene lost 2 bases, with 12 bases spanning the gap. The TCR beta CDR3 regions underwent amplification using RNA transcripts as the source. A first-round RT-PCR of the TCR CDR3 used the HTBI primer set. TCRdb passed the multiplex PCR reads through MiXCR, listing each CDR3 protein once. Altogether approximately 700,000 distinct CDR3 sequences are present, 15% to 20% being singletons, with the ten largest covering under 9.5%. This sample was included in a study of T cells in Graves' hyperthyroidism and ophthalmopathy. General study findings and limits: Within blood appeared most thyroid clonotypes that had expanded above 0.001.

The V and J genes are TRBV28 and TRBJ1-1, with D perhaps TRBD1 (6 bases). The sequence was collected from a man younger than 30 with Graves' hyperthyroidism. Sequencing was done on a sample of blood. The CDR3 reads CASSPTGTNTEAFF. CDR3 bases: TGTGCCAGCAGTCCTACGGGGACAAACACTGAAGCTTTCTTT.